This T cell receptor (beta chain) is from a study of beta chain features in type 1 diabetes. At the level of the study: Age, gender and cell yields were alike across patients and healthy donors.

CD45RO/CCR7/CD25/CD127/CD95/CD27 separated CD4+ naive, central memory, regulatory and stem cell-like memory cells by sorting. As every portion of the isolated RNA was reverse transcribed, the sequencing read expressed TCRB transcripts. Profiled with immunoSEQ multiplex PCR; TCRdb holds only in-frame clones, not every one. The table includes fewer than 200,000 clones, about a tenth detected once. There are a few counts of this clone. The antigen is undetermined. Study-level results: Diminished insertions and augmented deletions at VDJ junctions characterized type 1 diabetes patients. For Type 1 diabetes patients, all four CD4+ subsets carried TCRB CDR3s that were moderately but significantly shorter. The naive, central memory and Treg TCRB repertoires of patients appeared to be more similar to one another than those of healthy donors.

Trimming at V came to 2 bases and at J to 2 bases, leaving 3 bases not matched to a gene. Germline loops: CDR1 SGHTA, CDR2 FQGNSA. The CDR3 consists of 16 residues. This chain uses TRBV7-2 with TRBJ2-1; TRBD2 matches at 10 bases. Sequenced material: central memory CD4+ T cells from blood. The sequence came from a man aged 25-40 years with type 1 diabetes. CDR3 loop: CASSLSLAGAYNEQFF. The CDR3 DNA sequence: TGTGCCAGCAGCTTATCCCTAGCGGGAGCCTACAATGAGCAGTTCTTC.